Given below is one T cell receptor (beta chain) in context. This sample is drawn from a study of control samples from healthy donors and cancer patients. Only in-frame clones appear in the TCRdb table, and some are missing; sequencing was by immunoSEQ multiplex PCR. The data hold approximately 170,000 clones, with approximately 90% observed a single time. The CDR3 length is 13 residues. CDR1 is KGHSH and CDR2 is LQKENI in the germline V gene. V dropped 3 bases and J dropped 3 bases, with 6 bases sitting between them. The clonotype originates from a woman aged 25 to 39 in good health. The genes are TRBV18 and TRBJ1-5; D is ambiguous. The sequenced sample consisted of blood. CDR3 nucleotide sequence: TGTGCCAGCTCACCCGGAGTCAATCAGCCCCAGCATTTT. Translated, it gives CASSPGVNQPQHF.